This T cell receptor (beta chain) was obtained from a study of control samples from healthy donors and cancer patients. Using immunoSEQ multiplex PCR, the repertoire was profiled, and TCRdb retains in-frame clones only, with some absent. The table has 40,000 to 60,000 clones, about 86% seen once. This CDR3 is built from 13 residues. CDR1 is KGHSH, CDR2 LQKENI, per germline. V was trimmed by 5 bases and J by 8 bases, leaving 12 bases between them. This clonotype was obtained from a woman between 50 and 59 years old with lung cancer. The source material was PBMCs. The chain links TRBV18 to TRBJ1-4; maybe TRBD1 (6 bases). The CDR3 here is CASSAGAGEKLFF. CDR3 DNA: TGTGCCAGCTCAGCAGGGGCAGGAGAAAAACTGTTTTTT.